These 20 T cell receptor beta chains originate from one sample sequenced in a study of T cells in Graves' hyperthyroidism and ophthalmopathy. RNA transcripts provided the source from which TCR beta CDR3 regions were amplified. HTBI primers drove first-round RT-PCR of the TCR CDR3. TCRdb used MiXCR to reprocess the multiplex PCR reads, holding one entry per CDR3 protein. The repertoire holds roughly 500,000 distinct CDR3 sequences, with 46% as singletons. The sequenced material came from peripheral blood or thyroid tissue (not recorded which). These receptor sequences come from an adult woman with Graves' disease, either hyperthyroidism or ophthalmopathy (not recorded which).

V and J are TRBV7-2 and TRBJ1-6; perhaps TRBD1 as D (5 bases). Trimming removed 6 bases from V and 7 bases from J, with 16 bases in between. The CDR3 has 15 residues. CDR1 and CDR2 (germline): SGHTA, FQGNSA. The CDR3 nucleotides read TGTGCCAGCAGTCTGGGCTCCGGGACCAATTCACCCCTCCACTTT. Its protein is CASSLGSGTNSPLHF.

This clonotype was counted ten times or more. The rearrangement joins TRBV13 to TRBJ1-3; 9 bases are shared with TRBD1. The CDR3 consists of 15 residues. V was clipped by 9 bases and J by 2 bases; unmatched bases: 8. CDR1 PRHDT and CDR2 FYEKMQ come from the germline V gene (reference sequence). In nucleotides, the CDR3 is TGTGCCAGTGCGGGAGGGACAGGGCCTGGAAACACCATATATTTT. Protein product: CASAGGTGPGNTIYF.

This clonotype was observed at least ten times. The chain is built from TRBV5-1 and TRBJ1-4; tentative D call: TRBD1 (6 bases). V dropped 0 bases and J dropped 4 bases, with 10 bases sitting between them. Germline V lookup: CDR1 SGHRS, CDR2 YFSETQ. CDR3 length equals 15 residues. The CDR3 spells CASSLEDSRNEKLFF. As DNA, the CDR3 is TGCGCCAGCAGCTTGGAGGACAGCCGTAATGAAAAACTGTTTTTT. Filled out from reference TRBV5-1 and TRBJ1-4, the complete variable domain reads KAGVTQTPRYLIKTRGQQVTLSCSPISGHRSVSWYQQTPGQGLQFLFEYFSETQRNKGNFPGRFSGRQFSNSRSEMNVSTLELGDSALYLCASSLEDSRNEKLFFGSGTQLSVL.

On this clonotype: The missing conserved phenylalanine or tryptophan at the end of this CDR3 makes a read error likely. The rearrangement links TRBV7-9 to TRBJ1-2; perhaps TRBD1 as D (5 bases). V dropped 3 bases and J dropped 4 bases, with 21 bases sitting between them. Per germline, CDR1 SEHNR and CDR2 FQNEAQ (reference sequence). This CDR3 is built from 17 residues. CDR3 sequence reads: CASSFFIVARQPYGYTC. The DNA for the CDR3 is TGTGCCAGCAGCTTTTTTATCGTCGCAAGACAGCCCTATGGCTACACCTGC.

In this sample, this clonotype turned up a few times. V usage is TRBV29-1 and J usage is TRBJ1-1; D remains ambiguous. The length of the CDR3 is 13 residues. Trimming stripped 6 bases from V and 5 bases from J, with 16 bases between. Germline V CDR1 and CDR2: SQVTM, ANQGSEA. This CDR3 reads CSVLRQTGTEAFF. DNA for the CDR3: TGCAGCGTATTGAGGCAGACGGGGACTGAAGCTTTCTTT.

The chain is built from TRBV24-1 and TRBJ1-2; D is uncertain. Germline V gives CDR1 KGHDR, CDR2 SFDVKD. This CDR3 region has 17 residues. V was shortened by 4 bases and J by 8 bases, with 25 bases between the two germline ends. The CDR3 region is CATSDSRTSGSVYGYTF. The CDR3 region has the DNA TGTGCCACCAGTGACTCTCGGACTAGCGGGAGTGTTTACGGCTACACCTTC.

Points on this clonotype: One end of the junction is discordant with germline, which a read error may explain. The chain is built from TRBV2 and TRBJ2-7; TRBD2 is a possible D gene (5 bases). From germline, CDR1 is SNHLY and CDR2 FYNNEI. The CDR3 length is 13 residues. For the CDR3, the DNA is TGTGCCAGCAGTGACAGGCTGATACTAGAGCAGTACTTT. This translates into CASSDRLILEQYF.

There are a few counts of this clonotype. DNA of the CDR3: TGTGCCAGCAGTTACTCGTTGGGGAGCGTTACCTACGAGCAGTACTTC. Translation: CASSYSLGSVTYEQYF. V is TRBV6-2 or TRBV6-3 and J is TRBJ2-7; D may be TRBD2 (5 bases). Per germline, CDR1 MNHEY and CDR2 SVGEGT. There are 16 residues in the CDR3. Trimming stripped 0 bases from V and 2 bases from J, with 14 bases between.

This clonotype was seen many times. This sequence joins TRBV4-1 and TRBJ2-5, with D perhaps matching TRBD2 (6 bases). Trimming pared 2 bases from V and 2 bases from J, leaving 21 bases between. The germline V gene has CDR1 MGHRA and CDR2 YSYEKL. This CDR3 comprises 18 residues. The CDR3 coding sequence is TGCGCCAGCAGCCAAACACCTGCACCAGATAGCGGACAAGAGACCCAGTACTTC. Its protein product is CASSQTPAPDSGQETQYF.

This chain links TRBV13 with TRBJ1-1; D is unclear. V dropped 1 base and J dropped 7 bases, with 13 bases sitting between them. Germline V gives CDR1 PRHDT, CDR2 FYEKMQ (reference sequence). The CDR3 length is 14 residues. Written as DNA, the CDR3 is TGTGCCAGCAGCTTAGCTGCGGGAGGGTATGAAGCTTTCTTT. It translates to CASSLAAGGYEAFF.

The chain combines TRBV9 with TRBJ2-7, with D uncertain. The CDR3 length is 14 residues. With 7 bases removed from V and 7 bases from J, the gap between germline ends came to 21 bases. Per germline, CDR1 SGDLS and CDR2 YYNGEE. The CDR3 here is CASSPRAPDFEQYF. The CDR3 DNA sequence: TGTGCCAGCTCACCACGGGCACCCGATTTTGAGCAGTACTTC.

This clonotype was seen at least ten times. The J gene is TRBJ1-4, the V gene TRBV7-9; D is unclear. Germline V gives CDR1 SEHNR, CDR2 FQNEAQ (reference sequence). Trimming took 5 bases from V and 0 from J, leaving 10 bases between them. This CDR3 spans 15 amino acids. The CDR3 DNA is TGTGCCAGCAGCGCGCGAAGCCCAACTAATGAAAAACTGTTTTTT. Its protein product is CASSARSPTNEKLFF.

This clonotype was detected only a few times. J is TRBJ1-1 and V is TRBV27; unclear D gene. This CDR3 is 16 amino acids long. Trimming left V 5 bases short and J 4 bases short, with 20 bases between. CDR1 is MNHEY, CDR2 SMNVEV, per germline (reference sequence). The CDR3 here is CASSSPARLRVTEAFF. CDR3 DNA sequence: TGTGCCAGCAGTAGTCCCGCGAGACTGAGGGTCACTGAAGCTTTCTTT.

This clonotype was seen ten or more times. The DNA for the CDR3 is TGTGCCAGCAGCCCAAAGGGGGTCTATGGCTACACCTTC. This sequence encodes CASSPKGVYGYTF. This chain joins TRBV11-2 and TRBJ1-2; TRBD1 might be the D (6 bases). V was pared by 5 bases and J by 4 bases, with 11 bases between. The V gene's germline CDR1 is SGHAT and CDR2 FQNNGV. This CDR3 is 13 amino acids long.

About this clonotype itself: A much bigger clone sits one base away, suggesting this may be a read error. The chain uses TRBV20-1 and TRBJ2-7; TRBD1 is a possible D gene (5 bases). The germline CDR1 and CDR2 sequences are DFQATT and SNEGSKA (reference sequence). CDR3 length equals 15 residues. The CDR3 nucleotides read TGCAGTGCTAGAGGGTTCCGGACACTTCTCTACGGGCAGTACTTC. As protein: CSARGFRTLLYGQYF.

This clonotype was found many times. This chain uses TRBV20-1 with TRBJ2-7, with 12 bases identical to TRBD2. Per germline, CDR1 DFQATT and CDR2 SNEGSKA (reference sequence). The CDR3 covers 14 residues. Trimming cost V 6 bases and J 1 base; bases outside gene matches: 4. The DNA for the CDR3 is TGCAGTGCCCTGACTAGCGGGAGATCCTACGAGCAGTACTTC. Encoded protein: CSALTSGRSYEQYF.

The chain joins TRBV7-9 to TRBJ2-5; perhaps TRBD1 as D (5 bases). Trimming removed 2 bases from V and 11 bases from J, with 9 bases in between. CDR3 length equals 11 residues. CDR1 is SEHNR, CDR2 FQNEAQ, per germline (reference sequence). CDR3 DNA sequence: TGTGCCAGCAGCTTAATGCAGGGACAGTACTTC. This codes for CASSLMQGQYF. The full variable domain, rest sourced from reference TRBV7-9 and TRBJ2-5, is DTGVSQNPRHKITKRGQNVTFRCDPISEHNRLYWYRQTLGQGPEFLTYFQNEAQLEKSRLLSDRFSAERPKGSFSTLEIQRTEQGDSAMYLCASSLMQGQYFGPGTRLLVL.

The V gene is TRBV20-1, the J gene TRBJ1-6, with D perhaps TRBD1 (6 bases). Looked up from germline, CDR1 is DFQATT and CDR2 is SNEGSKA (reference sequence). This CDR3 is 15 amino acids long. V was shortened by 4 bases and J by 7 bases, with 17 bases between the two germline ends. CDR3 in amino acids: CSATPGVNWNSPLHF. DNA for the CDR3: TGCAGTGCTACCCCAGGGGTTAATTGGAATTCACCCCTCCACTTT.

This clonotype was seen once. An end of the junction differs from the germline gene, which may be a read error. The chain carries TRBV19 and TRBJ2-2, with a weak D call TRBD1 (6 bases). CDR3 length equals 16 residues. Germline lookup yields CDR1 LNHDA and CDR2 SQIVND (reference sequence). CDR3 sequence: CAGSRGYSGATGELFF. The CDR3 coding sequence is TGTGCCGGTAGTAGGGGGTACTCTGGGGCCACCGGGGAGCTGTTTTTT.

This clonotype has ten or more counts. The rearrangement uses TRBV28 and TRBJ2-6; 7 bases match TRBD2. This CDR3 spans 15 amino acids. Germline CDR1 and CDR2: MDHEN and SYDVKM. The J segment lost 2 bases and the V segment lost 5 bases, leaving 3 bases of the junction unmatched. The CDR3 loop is CASSRAGTGANVLTF. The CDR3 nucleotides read TGTGCCAGCAGTCGAGCGGGAACTGGGGCCAACGTCCTGACTTTC.